This T cell receptor (beta chain) was found in a study of tumor and adjacent non-tumor tissue in lung cancer. Background on the study: There were fewer than 15 adenocarcinoma, a couple of squamous cell carcinoma and 1 small cell lung cancer cases. The patients, around 11 men and roughly 5 women, were roughly 30 to 80 with stage I to III disease.

This sample's RNA came from whole unsorted tissue. Chemotherapy-naive patients with new lung cancer underwent thoracic surgery in China, August–late 2014. Study-level results: Tumor repertoires had a smaller top 100 clone share than normal lung.

Details on this clonotype: Antigen: not known. The junction departs from germline at one end; a sequencing error may be responsible.

TCRbeta libraries were built with three rounds of nested PCR, modified from ARM-PCR. Via MiXCR, TCRdb re-called the multiplex PCR reads, giving one row per CDR3 protein. Among under 250,000 distinct CDR3 sequences, 71% were seen once, and the ten largest hold around 27%. This CDR3 comprises 16 residues. The TCR sequence derives from a man aged 60-69 years with non-small cell lung cancer. The V call is TRBV12-3 or TRBV12-4, the J call TRBJ1-5; D unclear. Sequencing was performed on lung tumor tissue. CDR3 in DNA: TGTGCCAGCAGTACCGCCAGGACGGCAAGCAATCAGCCCCAACATTTT. Protein sequence: CASSTARTASNQPQHF.